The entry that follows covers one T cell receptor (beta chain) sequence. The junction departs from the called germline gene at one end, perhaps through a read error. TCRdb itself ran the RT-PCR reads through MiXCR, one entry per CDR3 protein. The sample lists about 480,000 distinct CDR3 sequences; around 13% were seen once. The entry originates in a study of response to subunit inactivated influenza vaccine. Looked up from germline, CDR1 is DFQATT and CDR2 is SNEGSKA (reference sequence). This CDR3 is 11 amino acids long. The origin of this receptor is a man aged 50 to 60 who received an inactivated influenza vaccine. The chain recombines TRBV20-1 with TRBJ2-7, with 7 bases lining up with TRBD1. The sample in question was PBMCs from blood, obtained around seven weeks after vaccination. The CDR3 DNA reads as TGCAGTCCTAGACAGGGTGGCGAGCAGTACTTC. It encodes CSPRQGGEQYF.